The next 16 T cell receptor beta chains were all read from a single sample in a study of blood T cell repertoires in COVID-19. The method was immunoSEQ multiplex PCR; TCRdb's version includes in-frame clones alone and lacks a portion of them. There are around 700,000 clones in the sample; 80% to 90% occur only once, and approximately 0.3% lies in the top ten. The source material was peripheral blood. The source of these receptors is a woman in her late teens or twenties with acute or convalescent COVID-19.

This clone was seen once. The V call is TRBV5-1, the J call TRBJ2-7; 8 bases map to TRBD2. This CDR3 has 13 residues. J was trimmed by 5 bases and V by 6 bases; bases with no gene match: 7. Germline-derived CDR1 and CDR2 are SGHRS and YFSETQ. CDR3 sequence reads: CASTSGGENEQYF. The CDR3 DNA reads TGCGCCAGCACGAGCGGGGGCGAGAACGAGCAGTACTTC.

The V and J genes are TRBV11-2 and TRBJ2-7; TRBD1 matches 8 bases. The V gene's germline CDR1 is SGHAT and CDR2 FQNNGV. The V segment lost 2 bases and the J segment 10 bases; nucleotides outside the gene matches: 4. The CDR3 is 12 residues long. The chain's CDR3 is CASSLKGQDQYF. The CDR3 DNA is TGTGCCAGCAGCTTAAAGGGACAGGACCAGTACTTC.

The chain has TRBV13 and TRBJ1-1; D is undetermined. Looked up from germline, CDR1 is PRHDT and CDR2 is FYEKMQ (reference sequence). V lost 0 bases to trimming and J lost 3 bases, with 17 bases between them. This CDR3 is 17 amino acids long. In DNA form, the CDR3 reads TGTGCCAGCAGCTTAGGTTCATTGGAGGGAAGAGACACTGAAGCTTTCTTT. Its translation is CASSLGSLEGRDTEAFF.

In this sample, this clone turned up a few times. The CDR3 sequence: CASRFGQSNTEAFF. As DNA, the CDR3 is TGCGCCAGCAGATTCGGACAGTCGAACACTGAAGCTTTCTTT. The chain combines TRBV5-1 with TRBJ1-1; D is possibly TRBD1 (6 bases). Germline-derived CDR1 and CDR2 are SGHRS and YFSETQ. V dropped 5 bases and J dropped 1 base, with 12 bases sitting between them. CDR3 size: 14 residues. The whole variable domain, filled in from reference TRBV5-1 and TRBJ1-1, reads KAGVTQTPRYLIKTRGQQVTLSCSPISGHRSVSWYQQTPGQGLQFLFEYFSETQRNKGNFPGRFSGRQFSNSRSEMNVSTLELGDSALYLCASRFGQSNTEAFFGQGTRLTVV.

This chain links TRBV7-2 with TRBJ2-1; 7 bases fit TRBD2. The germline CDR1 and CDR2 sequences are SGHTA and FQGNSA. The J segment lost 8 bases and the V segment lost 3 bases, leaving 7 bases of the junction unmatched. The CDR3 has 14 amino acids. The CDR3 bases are TGTGCCAGCAGCTTTTTTGGGGGAGGGGATGAGCAGTTCTTC. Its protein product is CASSFFGGGDEQFF.

Here the CDR3 reads CASLPVAGQQFF. CDR3 coding DNA: TGTGCCAGCCTACCCGTGGCGGGACAGCAGTTCTTC. The rearrangement joins TRBV21-1 to TRBJ2-1; the DNA was not compared with TRBD2, the D call given in the table. TRBV21-1 is recorded as a pseudogene. The CDR3 contains 12 residues.

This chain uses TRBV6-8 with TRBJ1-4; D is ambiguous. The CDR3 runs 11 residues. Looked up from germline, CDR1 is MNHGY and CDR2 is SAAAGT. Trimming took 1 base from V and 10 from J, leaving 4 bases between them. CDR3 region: CASSYCGKLFF. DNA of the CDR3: TGTGCCAGCAGTTACTGCGGAAAACTGTTTTTT.

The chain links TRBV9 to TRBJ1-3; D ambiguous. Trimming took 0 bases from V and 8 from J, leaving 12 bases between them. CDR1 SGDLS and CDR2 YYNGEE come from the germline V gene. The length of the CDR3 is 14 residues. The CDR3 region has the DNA TGTGCCAGCAGCGTAGAGCCGGGGTTGTACACCATATATTTT. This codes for CASSVEPGLYTIYF.

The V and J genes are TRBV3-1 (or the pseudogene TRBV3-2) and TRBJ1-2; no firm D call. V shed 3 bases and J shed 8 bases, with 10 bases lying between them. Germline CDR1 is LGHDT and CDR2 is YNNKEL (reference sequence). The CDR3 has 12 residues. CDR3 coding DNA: TGTGCCAGCAGCCAGGGATCGGGGGGCTACACCTTC. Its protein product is CASSQGSGGYTF.

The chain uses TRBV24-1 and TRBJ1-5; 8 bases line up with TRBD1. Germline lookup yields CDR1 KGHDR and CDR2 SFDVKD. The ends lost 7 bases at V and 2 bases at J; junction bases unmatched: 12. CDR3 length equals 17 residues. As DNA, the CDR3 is TGTGCCACCAGCCCAGGACAGGGTACTCGAGGCAATCAGCCCCAGCATTTT. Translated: CATSPGQGTRGNQPQHF.

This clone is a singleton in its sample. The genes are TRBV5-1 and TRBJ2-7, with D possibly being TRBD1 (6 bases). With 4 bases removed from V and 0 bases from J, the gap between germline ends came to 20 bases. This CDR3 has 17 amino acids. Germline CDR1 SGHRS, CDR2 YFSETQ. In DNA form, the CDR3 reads TGCGCCAGCAGCGGAACCAACAGGGCCTTGAGCTCCTACGAGCAGTACTTC. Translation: CASSGTNRALSSYEQYF.

CDR3 DNA sequence: TGCGCCAGCAGCTTCGGAGGGGCAGGGGGTAACACTGAAGCTTTCTTT. Its protein is CASSFGGAGGNTEAFF. This chain connects TRBV5-1 to TRBJ1-1; 7 bases match TRBD1. Looked up from germline, CDR1 is SGHRS and CDR2 is YFSETQ. Trimming cost V 2 bases and J 2 bases; bases outside gene matches: 9. This CDR3 contains 16 residues.

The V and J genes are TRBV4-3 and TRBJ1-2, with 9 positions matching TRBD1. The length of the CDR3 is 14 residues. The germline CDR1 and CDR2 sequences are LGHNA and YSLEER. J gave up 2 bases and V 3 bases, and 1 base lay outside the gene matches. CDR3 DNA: TGCGCCAGCAGCCACGACAGGGGGAACTATGGCTACACCTTC. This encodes CASSHDRGNYGYTF.

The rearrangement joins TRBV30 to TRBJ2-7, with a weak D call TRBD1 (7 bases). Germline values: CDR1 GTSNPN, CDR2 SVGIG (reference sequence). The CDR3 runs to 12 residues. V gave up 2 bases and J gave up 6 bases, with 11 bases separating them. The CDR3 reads CAWSRQGGEQYF. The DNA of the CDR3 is TGTGCCTGGAGTCGGCAGGGGGGCGAGCAGTACTTC. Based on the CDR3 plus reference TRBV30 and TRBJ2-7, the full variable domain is SQTIHQWPATLVQPVGSPLSLECTVEGTSNPNLYWYRQAAGRGLQLLFYSVGIGQISSEVPQNLSASRPQDRQFILSSKKLLLSDSGFYLCAWSRQGGEQYFGPGTRLTVT.

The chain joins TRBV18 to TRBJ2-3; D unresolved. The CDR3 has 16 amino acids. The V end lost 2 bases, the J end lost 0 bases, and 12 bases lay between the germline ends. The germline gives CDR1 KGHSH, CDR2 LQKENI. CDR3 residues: CASSPVMTPSTDTQYF. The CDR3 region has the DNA TGTGCCAGCTCACCAGTCATGACACCAAGCACAGATACGCAGTATTTT.

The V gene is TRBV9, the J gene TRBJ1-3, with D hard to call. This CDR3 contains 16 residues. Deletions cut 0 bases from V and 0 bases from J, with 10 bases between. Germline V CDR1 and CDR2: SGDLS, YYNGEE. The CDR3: CASSVDPGSSGNTIYF. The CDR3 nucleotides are TGTGCCAGCAGCGTAGATCCGGGTTCCTCTGGAAACACCATATATTTT.